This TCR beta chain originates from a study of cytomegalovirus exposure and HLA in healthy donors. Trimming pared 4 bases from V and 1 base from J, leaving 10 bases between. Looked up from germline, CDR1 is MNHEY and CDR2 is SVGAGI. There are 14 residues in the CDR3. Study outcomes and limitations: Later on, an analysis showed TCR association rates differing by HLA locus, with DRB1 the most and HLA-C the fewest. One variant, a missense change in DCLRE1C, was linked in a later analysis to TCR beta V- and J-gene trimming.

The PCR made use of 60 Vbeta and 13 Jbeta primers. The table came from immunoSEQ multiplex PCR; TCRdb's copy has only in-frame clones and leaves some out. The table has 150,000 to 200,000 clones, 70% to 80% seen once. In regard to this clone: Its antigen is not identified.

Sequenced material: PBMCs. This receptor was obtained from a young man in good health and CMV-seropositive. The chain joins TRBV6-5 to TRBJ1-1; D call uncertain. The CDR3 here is CASSWAGRNTEAFF. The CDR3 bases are TGTGCCAGCAGTTGGGCAGGCCGGAACACTGAAGCTTTCTTT.